The 22 T cell receptor beta chains below were found in one sample sequenced in a study of PD-1 blockade in classical Hodgkin lymphoma. Relapses following autologous stem cell transplantation were seen in all patients, with brentuximab vedotin exposure varying. Clones were sequenced by immunoSEQ multiplex PCR, and TCRdb holds only the in-frame ones, with some missing. Of some 46,000 clones in the sample, about three quarters are singletons; the top ten hold about 20%. The sequenced sample was peripheral blood mononuclear cells (PBMCs), obtained before the second cycle of nivolumab. The receptors were gathered from a human donor with classical Hodgkin lymphoma.

J is TRBJ1-5 and V is TRBV6-1, with no clear D. This CDR3 spans 14 amino acids. Trimming removed 7 bases from V and 0 bases from J, with 10 bases in between. CDR1 and CDR2 (germline): MNHNS, SASEGT. The CDR3 here is CASNKGNSNQPQHF. The CDR3 DNA follows: TGTGCCAGCAACAAGGGTAATAGCAATCAGCCCCAGCATTTT.

V usage is TRBV7-9 and J usage is TRBJ2-7; 9 bases fit TRBD1. The CDR3 is 15 amino acids. V was clipped by 4 bases and J by 5 bases; unmatched bases: 9. The germline gives CDR1 SEHNR, CDR2 FQNEAQ (reference sequence). The CDR3 protein is CASSSTGGSTHEQYF. The CDR3 DNA reads TGTGCCAGCAGCTCTACAGGGGGCTCGACCCACGAGCAGTACTTC.

The chain employs TRBV19 and TRBJ2-7, with 9 nucleotides matching TRBD1. Trimming at V came to 4 bases and at J to 5 bases, leaving 9 bases not matched to a gene. This CDR3 has 15 residues. CDR1 is LNHDA and CDR2 is SQIVND in the germline V gene (reference sequence). This CDR3 reads CASSSSGTGHDEQYF. The CDR3 bases are TGTGCCAGTAGTAGCTCCGGGACAGGGCACGACGAGCAGTACTTC.

The V and J genes are TRBV7-6 and TRBJ2-7; D perhaps matches TRBD1 (6 bases). V was shortened by 0 bases and J by 2 bases, with 11 bases between the two germline ends. The CDR3 is made up of 15 amino acids. In germline, CDR1 is SGHVS, CDR2 FNYEAQ. CDR3 sequence (DNA): TGTGCCAGCAGCTTAGCTCCAGGGGCCCCCTACGAGCAGTACTTC. Translated: CASSLAPGAPYEQYF.

This clone was observed once. Other nucleotide sequences from this sample produce the same CDR3. The rearrangement joins TRBV7-8 to TRBJ1-2, with a possible D match to TRBD1 (6 bases). Germline V gene data show CDR1 as SGHVS and CDR2 as FQNEAQ. Trimming removed 2 bases from V and 5 bases from J, with 12 bases in between. CDR3 size: 14 residues. The CDR3 spells CASSLRGAGYGYTF. Written as DNA, the CDR3 is TGTGCCAGCAGCTTAAGGGGGGCAGGTTATGGCTACACCTTC.

The V call is TRBV12-5, the J call TRBJ1-5; D uncertain. Germline V gives CDR1 LGHNT, CDR2 FRNRAP. V dropped 3 bases and J dropped 4 bases, with 10 bases sitting between them. This CDR3 has 14 residues. CDR3 sequence: CASGFGHLNQPQHF. For the CDR3, the DNA is TGTGCTAGTGGTTTTGGGCACTTAAATCAGCCCCAGCATTTT.

The sample holds one count of this clone. The chain combines TRBV7-3 with TRBJ1-1; 8 bases are shared with TRBD1. The CDR3 spans 15 residues. Germline V gives CDR1 SGHTA, CDR2 FQGTGA. The junction had 6 bases not matched to a gene; V was cut back by 5 bases and J by 1 base. The chain's CDR3 is CASSATGVRNTEAFF. CDR3 DNA sequence: TGTGCCAGCAGCGCGACAGGGGTTCGGAACACTGAAGCTTTCTTT.

This chain links TRBV6-1 with TRBJ2-2, with D tentatively TRBD1 (6 bases). The CDR3 runs 14 residues. From germline, CDR1 is MNHNS and CDR2 SASEGT. V was cut by 9 bases and J by 7 bases, with 18 bases left in between. The CDR3 DNA reads TGTGCCAGTCATACAGGGCAAGTTATCGGGGAGCTGTTTTTT. Its protein product is CASHTGQVIGELFF.

The V gene is TRBV19, the J gene TRBJ1-2, with 9 positions matching TRBD1. The germline CDR1 and CDR2 sequences are LNHDA and SQIVND (reference sequence). This CDR3 comprises 13 residues. After removal of 7 bases from V and 5 bases from J, the junction contained 5 bases not matched to a gene. DNA of the CDR3: TGTGCCAGTACCCCGGGACAGGGATATGGCTACACCTTC. Its protein product is CASTPGQGYGYTF.

The chain employs TRBV19 and TRBJ2-7, with 12 bases aligning to TRBD2. The CDR3 is 16 residues long. Germline loops: CDR1 LNHDA, CDR2 SQIVND (reference sequence). J lost 6 bases, V lost 5 bases, and 11 bases had no gene match. Written as DNA, the CDR3 is TGTGCCAGTAGTTCTCCCGGGACTAGCGGGCCCTCCGAGCAGTACTTC. As protein: CASSSPGTSGPSEQYF.

The chain is built from TRBV2 and TRBJ2-2, with TRBD1 matching 7 bases. This CDR3 region has 16 residues. V was pared by 2 bases and J by 0 bases, with 3 bases of the junction left unmatched. The germline V gene has CDR1 SNHLY and CDR2 FYNNEI. In DNA form, the CDR3 reads TGTGCCAGCAGTGAAATCGGGACAGCGAACACCGGGGAGCTGTTTTTT. As protein: CASSEIGTANTGELFF.

The V and J genes are TRBV10-1 and TRBJ2-7; no clear D gene. Germline CDR1 and CDR2: WNHNN and SYGVQD (reference sequence). The CDR3 length is 12 residues. Trimming cost V 8 bases and J 4 bases, with 12 bases left between them. Here the CDR3 reads CASGDSMYEQYF. CDR3 bases: TGCGCCAGCGGCGACTCTATGTACGAGCAGTACTTC.

This clone was detected only once. V and J are TRBV7-9 and TRBJ1-1; possible D gene TRBD1, 5 bases. The V end was cut by 5 bases, the J end by 2 bases, with 18 bases between. The V gene's germline CDR1 is SEHNR and CDR2 FQNEAQ (reference sequence). This CDR3 has 16 amino acids. CDR3 in amino acids: CASSPHGGQGNTEAFF. DNA for the CDR3: TGTGCCAGCAGCCCCCACGGAGGGCAGGGAAACACTGAAGCTTTCTTT. The full variable domain, completed using reference TRBV7-9 and TRBJ1-1, is DTGVSQNPRHKITKRGQNVTFRCDPISEHNRLYWYRQTLGQGPEFLTYFQNEAQLEKSRLLSDRFSAERPKGSFSTLEIQRTEQGDSAMYLCASSPHGGQGNTEAFFGQGTRLTVV.

This clone has only a few counts. This rearrangement joins TRBV4-1 to TRBJ2-5; TRBD2 agrees at 14 bases. The CDR3 extends over 17 amino acids. The germline gives CDR1 MGHRA, CDR2 YSYEKL. With 5 bases clipped from V and 4 bases from J, the junction kept 9 bases outside the gene matches. CDR3 amino acids: CASSLTGTSGRGETQYF. For the CDR3, the DNA is TGCGCCAGCAGCTTAACCGGGACTAGCGGGAGAGGAGAGACCCAGTACTTC.

The chain joins TRBV28 to TRBJ1-4, with D unclear. The CDR3 has 18 residues. The V gene lost 5 bases and the J gene lost 5 bases, with 24 bases spanning the gap. The germline CDR1 and CDR2 sequences are MDHEN and SYDVKM. Written as DNA, the CDR3 is TGTGCCAGCAGTCTCCCCGGTGTAGGGAGGTTAGCGAATGAAAAACTGTTTTTT. It is translated as CASSLPGVGRLANEKLFF.

The CDR3 sequence is CAISDRGNTGELFF. In DNA, the CDR3 is TGTGCCATCAGTGATCGGGGAAACACCGGGGAGCTGTTTTTT. The chain joins TRBV10-3 to TRBJ2-2; D may be TRBD2 (5 bases). Germline CDR1 reads ENHRY; CDR2 reads SYGVKD. V lost 3 bases and J lost 2, with 7 bases in between. CDR3 length: 14 amino acids.

This clone was counted once. The V gene is TRBV10-3, the J gene TRBJ2-2; D not certain. Trimming removed 2 bases from V and 0 bases from J, with 19 bases in between. Germline V gene data show CDR1 as ENHRY and CDR2 as SYGVKD. The length of the CDR3 is 19 residues. The CDR3 is CAISEPRNAFLANTGELFF. For the CDR3, the DNA is TGTGCCATCAGTGAGCCACGAAACGCCTTTCTAGCGAACACCGGGGAGCTGTTTTTT.

This clone was seen a single time. V is TRBV14 and J is TRBJ2-7, with D possibly matching TRBD1 (6 bases). V lost 6 bases to trimming and J lost 5 bases, with 20 bases between them. Germline values: CDR1 SGHDN, CDR2 FVKESK. The CDR3 runs 15 residues. This CDR3 is CASSLSAGVYHEQYF. In nucleotides, the CDR3 is TGTGCCAGCAGTCTCTCGGCAGGGGTCTACCACGAGCAGTACTTC.

Here the CDR3 DNA reads TGTGCCAGCAGTCCCCAGACAGGGAGCCACAATGAGCAGTTCTTC. This sequence encodes CASSPQTGSHNEQFF. The chain combines TRBV28 with TRBJ2-1, with TRBD1 matching over 7 bases. From germline, CDR1 is MDHEN and CDR2 SYDVKM. V was clipped by 5 bases and J by 5 bases; unmatched bases: 9. There are 15 residues in the CDR3.

This clone was seen once. The chain employs TRBV9 and TRBJ2-1, with 7 positions matching TRBD2. The CDR3 consists of 16 residues. The V gene end was trimmed by 0 bases and the J gene end by 5 bases; junction bases not matched to a gene: 8. Germline CDR1 is SGDLS and CDR2 is YYNGEE. The CDR3 bases are TGTGCCAGCAGCGTAGCTTACCGGGAGGACCACAATGAGCAGTTCTTC. This codes for CASSVAYREDHNEQFF.

The chain carries TRBV10-3 and TRBJ2-7; perhaps TRBD2 as D (5 bases). Germline CDR1 ENHRY, CDR2 SYGVKD. Trimming took 2 bases from V and 5 from J, leaving 10 bases between them. The length of the CDR3 is 13 residues. This chain's CDR3 is CAISESLAHEQYF. Here the CDR3 DNA reads TGTGCCATCAGTGAGAGCCTAGCCCACGAGCAGTACTTC.

By share of the sample, this clone is medium-sized. V usage is TRBV6-4 and J usage is TRBJ1-2, with D perhaps matching TRBD1 (5 bases). This CDR3 comprises 13 residues. The V end was cut by 6 bases, the J end by 4 bases, with 12 bases between. CDR1 and CDR2 (germline): MRHNA, SNTAGT. CDR3 in amino acids: CASRDLDSYGYTF. The CDR3 DNA follows: TGTGCCAGCAGGGACCTCGACAGCTATGGCTACACCTTC.